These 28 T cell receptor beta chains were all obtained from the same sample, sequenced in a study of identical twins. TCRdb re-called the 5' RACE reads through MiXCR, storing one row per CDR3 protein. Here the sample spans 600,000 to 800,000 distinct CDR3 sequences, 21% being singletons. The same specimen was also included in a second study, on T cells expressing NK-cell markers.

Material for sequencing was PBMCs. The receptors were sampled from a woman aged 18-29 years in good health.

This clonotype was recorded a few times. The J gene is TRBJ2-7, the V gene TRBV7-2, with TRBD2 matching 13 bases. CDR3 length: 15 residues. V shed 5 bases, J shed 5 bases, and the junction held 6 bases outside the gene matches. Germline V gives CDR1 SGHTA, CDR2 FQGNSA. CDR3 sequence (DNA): TGTGCCAGCAGCCGGACTAGCGGGAGTTTCGACGAGCAGTACTTC. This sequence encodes CASSRTSGSFDEQYF.

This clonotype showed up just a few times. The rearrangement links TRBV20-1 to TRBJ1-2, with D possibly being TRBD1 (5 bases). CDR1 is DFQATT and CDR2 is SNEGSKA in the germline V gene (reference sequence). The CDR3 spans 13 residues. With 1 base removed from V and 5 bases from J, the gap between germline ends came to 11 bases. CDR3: CSARALRGYGYTF. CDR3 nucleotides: TGCAGTGCTAGAGCCCTCCGGGGGTATGGCTACACCTTC.

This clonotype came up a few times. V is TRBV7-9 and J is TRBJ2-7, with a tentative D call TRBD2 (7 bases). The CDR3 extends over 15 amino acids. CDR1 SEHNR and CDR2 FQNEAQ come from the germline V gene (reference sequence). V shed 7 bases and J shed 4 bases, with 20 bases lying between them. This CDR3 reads CASTPLGAGAYEQYF. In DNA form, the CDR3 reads TGTGCCAGCACTCCCCTGGGGGCGGGGGCTTACGAGCAGTACTTC.

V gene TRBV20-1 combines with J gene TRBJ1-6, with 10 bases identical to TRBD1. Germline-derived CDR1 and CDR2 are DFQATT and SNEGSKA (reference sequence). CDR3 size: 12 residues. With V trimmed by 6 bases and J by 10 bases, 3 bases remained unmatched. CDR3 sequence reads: CSAGDRGSPLHF. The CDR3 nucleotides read TGCAGTGCGGGGGACAGGGGATCACCCCTCCACTTT.

CDR3: CASSNGHMNTEAFF. The CDR3 DNA sequence: TGCGCCAGCAGCAACGGACATATGAACACTGAAGCTTTCTTT. J is TRBJ1-1 and V is TRBV5-1, with D possibly matching TRBD1 (5 bases). The germline CDR1 and CDR2 sequences are SGHRS and YFSETQ. The CDR3 extends over 14 amino acids. The V and J ends lost 4 bases and 0 bases respectively, with 10 bases between them.

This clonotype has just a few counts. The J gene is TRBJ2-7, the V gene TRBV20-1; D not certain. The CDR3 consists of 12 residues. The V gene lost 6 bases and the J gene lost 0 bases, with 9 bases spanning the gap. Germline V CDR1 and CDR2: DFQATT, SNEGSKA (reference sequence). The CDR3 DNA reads TGCAGTGCCATGGACGCCTCCTACGAGCAGTACTTC. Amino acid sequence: CSAMDASYEQYF.

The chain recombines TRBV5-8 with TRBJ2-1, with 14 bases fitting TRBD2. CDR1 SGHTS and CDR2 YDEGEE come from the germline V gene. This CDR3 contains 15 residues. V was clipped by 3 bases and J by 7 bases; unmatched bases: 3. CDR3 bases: TGTGCCAGCAGCTGGGGGACTAGCGGGAGAAATGAGCAGTTCTTC. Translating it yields CASSWGTSGRNEQFF.

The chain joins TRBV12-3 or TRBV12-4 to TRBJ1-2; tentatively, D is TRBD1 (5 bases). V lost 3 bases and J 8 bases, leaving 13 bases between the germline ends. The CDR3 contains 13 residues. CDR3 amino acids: CASSFGAGAGYTF. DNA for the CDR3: TGTGCCAGCAGTTTTGGGGCTGGGGCCGGCTACACCTTC.

The CDR3 loop reads CASSAYPGQGDLHF. The CDR3 DNA follows: TGCGCCAGCAGCGCATACCCGGGACAGGGGGACCTTCATTTT. V usage is TRBV5-1 and J usage is TRBJ1-5; 11 bases are shared with TRBD1. The germline V gene encodes CDR1 SGHRS and CDR2 YFSETQ. CDR3 length equals 14 residues. With V trimmed by 4 bases and J by 16 bases, 13 bases remained unmatched.

CDR3 DNA: TGCAGCGTTTTCTACCTGGGAGCAGATACGCAGTATTTT. Encoded protein: CSVFYLGADTQYF. The chain links TRBV29-1 to TRBJ2-3; D may be TRBD2 (5 bases). The germline V gene encodes CDR1 SQVTM and CDR2 ANQGSEA. This CDR3 contains 13 residues. Trimming took off 5 bases at V and 4 bases at J, with 13 bases between the two ends.

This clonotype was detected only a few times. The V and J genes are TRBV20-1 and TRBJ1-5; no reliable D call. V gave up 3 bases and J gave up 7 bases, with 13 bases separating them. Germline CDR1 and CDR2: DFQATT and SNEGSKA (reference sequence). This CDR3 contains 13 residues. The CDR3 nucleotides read TGCAGTGCTAGGGAGGGCCCGGGGCAGCCCCAGCATTTT. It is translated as CSAREGPGQPQHF.

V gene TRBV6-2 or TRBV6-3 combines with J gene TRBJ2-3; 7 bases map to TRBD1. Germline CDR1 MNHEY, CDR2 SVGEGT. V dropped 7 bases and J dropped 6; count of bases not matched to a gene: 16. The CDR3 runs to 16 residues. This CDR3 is CASTIPGQSLVDTQYF. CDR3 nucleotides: TGTGCCAGCACCATTCCGGGACAGTCCCTAGTGGATACGCAGTATTTT.

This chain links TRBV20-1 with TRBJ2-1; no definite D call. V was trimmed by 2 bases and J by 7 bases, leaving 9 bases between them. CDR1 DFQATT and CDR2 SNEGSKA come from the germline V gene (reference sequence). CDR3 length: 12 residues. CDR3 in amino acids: CSARREDNEQFF. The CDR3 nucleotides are TGCAGTGCTAGACGTGAGGATAATGAGCAGTTCTTC.

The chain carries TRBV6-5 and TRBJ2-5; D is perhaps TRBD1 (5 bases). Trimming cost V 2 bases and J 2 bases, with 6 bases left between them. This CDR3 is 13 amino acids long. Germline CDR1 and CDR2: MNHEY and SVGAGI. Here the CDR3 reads CASSYGAQETQYF. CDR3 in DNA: TGTGCCAGCAGTTACGGGGCACAAGAGACCCAGTACTTC.

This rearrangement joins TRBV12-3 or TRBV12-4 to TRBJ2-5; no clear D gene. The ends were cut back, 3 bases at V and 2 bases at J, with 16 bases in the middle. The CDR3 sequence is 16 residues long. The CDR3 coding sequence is TGTGCCAGCAGTTTTATGGCAGGACCGCTTCAAGAGACCCAGTACTTC. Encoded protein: CASSFMAGPLQETQYF.

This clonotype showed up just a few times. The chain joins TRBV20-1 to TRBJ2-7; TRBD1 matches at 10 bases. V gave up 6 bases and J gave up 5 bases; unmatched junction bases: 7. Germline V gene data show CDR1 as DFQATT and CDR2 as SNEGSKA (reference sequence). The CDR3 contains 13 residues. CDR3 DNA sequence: TGCAGTGCCCTCCGGGACAGGGGTAACGAGCAGTACTTC. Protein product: CSALRDRGNEQYF.

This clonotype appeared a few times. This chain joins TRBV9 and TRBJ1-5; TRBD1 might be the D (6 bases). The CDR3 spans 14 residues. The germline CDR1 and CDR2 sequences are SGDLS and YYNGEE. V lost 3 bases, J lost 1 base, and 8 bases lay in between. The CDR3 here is CASSGTESNQPQHF. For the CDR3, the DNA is TGTGCCAGCAGCGGGACAGAAAGCAATCAGCCCCAGCATTTT.

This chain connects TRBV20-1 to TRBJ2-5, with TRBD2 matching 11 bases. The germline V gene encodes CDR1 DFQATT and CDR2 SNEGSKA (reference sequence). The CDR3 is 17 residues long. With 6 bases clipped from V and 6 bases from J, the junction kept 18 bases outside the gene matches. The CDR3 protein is CSAISPSSGRIAKTQYF. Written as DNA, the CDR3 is TGCAGTGCAATATCCCCCTCTAGCGGGAGGATCGCAAAGACCCAGTACTTC.

The chain's CDR3 is CASSLGQGKRGAFF. The CDR3, as DNA: TGCGCCAGCAGCTTGGGACAGGGTAAACGCGGAGCTTTCTTT. The rearrangement uses TRBV5-1 and TRBJ1-1; 7 nucleotides align to TRBD1. The CDR3 runs to 14 residues. V trimming: 0 bases; J trimming: 10 bases; junction bases outside the gene matches: 9. CDR1 and CDR2 from the germline V gene are SGHRS and YFSETQ.

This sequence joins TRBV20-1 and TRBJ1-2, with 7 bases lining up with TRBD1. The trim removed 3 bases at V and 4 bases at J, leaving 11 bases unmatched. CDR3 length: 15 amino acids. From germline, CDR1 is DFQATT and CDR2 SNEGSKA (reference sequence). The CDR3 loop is CSARPTGYTFYGYTF. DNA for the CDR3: TGCAGTGCTAGGCCGACAGGGTATACCTTCTATGGCTACACCTTC.

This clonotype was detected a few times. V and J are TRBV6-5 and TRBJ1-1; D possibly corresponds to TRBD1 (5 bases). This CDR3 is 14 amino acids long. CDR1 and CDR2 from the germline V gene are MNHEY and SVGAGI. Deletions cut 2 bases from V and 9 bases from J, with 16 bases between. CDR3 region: CASSYEGIDLKAFF. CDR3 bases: TGTGCCAGCAGTTACGAGGGGATAGATTTAAAAGCTTTCTTT.

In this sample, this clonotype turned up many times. CDR3 loop: CSAREGQGNYEQYF. The CDR3 bases are TGCAGTGCTAGGGAGGGACAGGGAAACTACGAGCAGTACTTC. The chain links TRBV20-1 to TRBJ2-7; the match to TRBD1 covers 9 bases. Germline assignment: CDR1 DFQATT and CDR2 SNEGSKA (reference sequence). CDR3 length equals 14 residues. The V segment lost 3 bases and the J segment 3 bases; nucleotides outside the gene matches: 6.

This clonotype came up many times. The CDR3: CASSEGGARKYF. The CDR3 DNA reads as TGCGCCAGCAGTGAGGGTGGGGCGAGGAAGTACTTC. The chain carries TRBV10-1 and TRBJ2-7; the D gene is possibly TRBD1 (5 bases). The CDR3 covers 12 residues. V lost 2 bases and J lost 11, with 13 bases in between. Germline V CDR1 and CDR2: WNHNN, SYGVQD (reference sequence).

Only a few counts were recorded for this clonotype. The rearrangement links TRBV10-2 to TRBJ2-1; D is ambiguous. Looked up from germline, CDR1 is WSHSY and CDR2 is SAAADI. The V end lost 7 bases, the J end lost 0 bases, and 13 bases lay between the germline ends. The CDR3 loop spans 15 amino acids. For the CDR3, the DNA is TGCGCCAGCATCGAGGTCTGGAGCTCCTACAATGAGCAGTTCTTC. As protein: CASIEVWSSYNEQFF.

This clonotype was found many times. CDR3 sequence (DNA): TGTGCCAGCAGTATACGAGGAGGAGAGAATGAAAAACTGTTTTTT. As protein: CASSIRGGENEKLFF. The chain employs TRBV6-5 and TRBJ1-4; D ambiguous. The CDR3 has 15 residues. Germline V gene lookup returns CDR1 MNHEY and CDR2 SVGAGI. V was cut by 5 bases and J by 5 bases, with 15 bases left in between.

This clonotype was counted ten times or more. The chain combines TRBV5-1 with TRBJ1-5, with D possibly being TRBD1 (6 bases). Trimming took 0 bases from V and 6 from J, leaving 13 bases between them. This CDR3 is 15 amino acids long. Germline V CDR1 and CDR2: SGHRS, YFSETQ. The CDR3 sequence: CASSLEPGARQPQHF. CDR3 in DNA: TGCGCCAGCAGCTTGGAGCCAGGGGCGCGTCAGCCCCAGCATTTT. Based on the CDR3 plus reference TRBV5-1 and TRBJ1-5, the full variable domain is KAGVTQTPRYLIKTRGQQVTLSCSPISGHRSVSWYQQTPGQGLQFLFEYFSETQRNKGNFPGRFSGRQFSNSRSEMNVSTLELGDSALYLCASSLEPGARQPQHFGDGTRLSIL.

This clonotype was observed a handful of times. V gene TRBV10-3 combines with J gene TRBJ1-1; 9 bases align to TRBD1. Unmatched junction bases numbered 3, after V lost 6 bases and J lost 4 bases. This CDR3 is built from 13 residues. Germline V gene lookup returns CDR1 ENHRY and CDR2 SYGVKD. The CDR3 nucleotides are TGTGCCATCAGGGGACAGGGCAGCACTGAAGCTTTCTTT. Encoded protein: CAIRGQGSTEAFF.

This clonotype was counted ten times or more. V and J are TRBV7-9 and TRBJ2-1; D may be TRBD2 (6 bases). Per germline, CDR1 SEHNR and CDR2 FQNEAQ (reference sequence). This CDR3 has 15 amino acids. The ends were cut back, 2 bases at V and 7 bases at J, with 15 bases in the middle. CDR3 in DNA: TGTGCCAGCAGCTTATCCGAGACTGGAGGGAATGAGCAGTTCTTC. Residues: CASSLSETGGNEQFF.